This TCR beta chain was profiled in a study of T cell changes during pregnancy in multiple sclerosis. Germline values: CDR1 MGHDK, CDR2 SYGVNS. The CDR3 has 14 amino acids. Trimming took 6 bases from V and 5 from J; bases not matched to a gene: 8. Sequenced by immunoSEQ multiplex PCR; TCRdb stores in-frame clones only, minus some. The sample lists 35,000 or so clones, around nine tenths seen once, with 0.75% to 0.95% in the top ten. The chain recombines TRBV25-1 with TRBJ2-5, with 8 nucleotides matching TRBD1. The TCR comes from a female donor in good health, enrolled as a control in a pregnancy study. Sequencing used CD4+ T cells from peripheral blood mononuclear cells, obtained after pregnancy. The CDR3 sequence is CASSPGGWGETQYF. CDR3 bases: TGTGCCAGCAGCCCAGGGGGCTGGGGGGAGACCCAGTACTTC.